These 23 T cell receptor beta chains share one sample of origin, sequenced in a study of monozygotic twins with inflammatory bowel disease. No DNA is given; TCRdb re-called the 5' RACE reads and lists each CDR3 protein once. This sample's table reports 110,000 to 150,000 distinct CDR3 sequences. Sequencing was carried out using blood. These receptors all stem from a human donor with ulcerative colitis or Crohn's disease, or a healthy co-twin of an affected twin (not recorded which).

The chain recombines TRBV27 with TRBJ2-3; as DNA is missing, the TRBD2 call by TCRdb cannot be tested. The germline V gene encodes CDR1 MNHEY and CDR2 SMNVEV (reference sequence). This CDR3 contains 12 residues. This CDR3 is CAATSVGDTQYF.

The chain links TRBV29-1 to TRBJ2-7; TCRdb selects TRBD1, and the lack of DNA leaves this call unchecked. Looked up from germline, CDR1 is SQVTM and CDR2 is ANQGSEA. This CDR3 is 13 amino acids long. CDR3: CSVSRDRRYEQYF.

The chain couples TRBV3-1 to TRBJ2-6; absent DNA, TCRdb's TRBD1 call cannot be checked. CDR1 and CDR2 (germline): LGHDT, YNNKEL (reference sequence). The CDR3 spans 17 residues. CDR3 amino acids: CASSQVTGGRGANVLTF. Using reference TRBV3-1 and TRBJ2-6 for the parts outside the CDR3, the full variable domain is DTAVSQTPKYLVTQMGNDKSIKCEQNLGHDTMYWYKQDSKKFLKIMFSYNNKELIINETVPNRFSPKSPDKAHLNLHINSLELGDSAVYFCASSQVTGGRGANVLTFGAGSRLTVL.

The rearrangement uses TRBV5-1 and TRBJ2-3; lacking DNA, the TRBD1 call made by TCRdb goes unchecked. There are 17 residues in the CDR3. Germline V lookup: CDR1 SGHRS, CDR2 YFSETQ. The CDR3 sequence: CASSFNPTGASTDTQYF.

This chain connects TRBV5-1 to TRBJ2-3. The germline V gene encodes CDR1 SGHRS and CDR2 YFSETQ. CDR3 length equals 15 residues. CDR3 in amino acids: CASSILSREVDTQYF.

The chain joins TRBV20-1 to TRBJ2-3; absent DNA, TCRdb's TRBD2 call cannot be checked. CDR1 and CDR2 (germline): DFQATT, SNEGSKA (reference sequence). The CDR3 covers 14 residues. This CDR3 is CSGLGGRSTDTQYF.

The chain employs TRBV6-1 and TRBJ2-7; TCRdb lists TRBD2, though no DNA is available to test this call. The CDR3 has 15 amino acids. Germline V CDR1 and CDR2: MNHNS, SASEGT. CDR3 amino acids: CASRKPSGSFYEQYF.

The gene calls are TRBV20-1 and TRBJ1-1. The CDR3 is made up of 13 amino acids. Germline V gene data show CDR1 as DFQATT and CDR2 as SNEGSKA (reference sequence). CDR3 protein: CSASRQSNTEAFF.

V usage is TRBV20-1 and J usage is TRBJ1-2; without DNA, the TCRdb call of TRBD1 cannot be checked. Germline-derived CDR1 and CDR2 are DFQATT and SNEGSKA (reference sequence). This CDR3 has 13 amino acids. Here the CDR3 reads CSAGRSGLGGYTF.

The rearrangement uses TRBV27 and TRBJ2-2. The germline V gene encodes CDR1 MNHEY and CDR2 SMNVEV (reference sequence). This CDR3 has 13 residues. This CDR3 is CASSFSLAGELFF.

This chain connects TRBV5-6 to TRBJ1-1; as DNA is missing, the TRBD1 call by TCRdb cannot be tested. Germline loops: CDR1 SGHDT, CDR2 YYEEEE. The CDR3 spans 13 residues. The CDR3 loop reads CASNDRVNTEAFF.

J is TRBJ2-7 and V is TRBV7-6; TCRdb lists TRBD1, though no DNA is available to test this call. This CDR3 comprises 15 residues. Germline V gene data show CDR1 as SGHVS and CDR2 as FNYEAQ. This CDR3 is CASSLSQGSKNEQYF.

The CDR3 is CASSLVGRGQMLAGGRNEQFF. This sequence joins TRBV5-4 and TRBJ2-1; the D call from TCRdb, TRBD2, cannot be confirmed without DNA. Germline CDR1 reads SGHNT; CDR2 reads YYREEE (reference sequence). This CDR3 comprises 21 residues.

The chain is built from TRBV9 and TRBJ2-7; TCRdb picks TRBD1, but there is no DNA to check that call. The length of the CDR3 is 12 residues. Germline loops: CDR1 SGDLS, CDR2 YYNGEE. CDR3 sequence reads: CASSASGVEQYF.

The gene calls are TRBV11-2 and TRBJ2-1; checking the TCRdb D call of TRBD2 is not possible without DNA. The V gene's germline CDR1 is SGHAT and CDR2 FQNNGV. The CDR3 is made up of 14 amino acids. The CDR3 spells CASSPRLVLGEQFF.

J is TRBJ2-7 and V is TRBV4-3; lacking DNA, the TRBD1 call made by TCRdb goes unchecked. This CDR3 region has 14 residues. Germline assignment: CDR1 LGHNA and CDR2 YSLEER. CDR3 sequence: CASSQGTGLYEQYF.

The genes are TRBV7-2 and TRBJ2-1. CDR1 SGHTA and CDR2 FQGNSA come from the germline V gene. The CDR3 extends over 11 amino acids. CDR3 protein: CASSLDYEQFF.

V and J are TRBV20-1 and TRBJ1-1. The CDR3 consists of 13 residues. Looked up from germline, CDR1 is DFQATT and CDR2 is SNEGSKA (reference sequence). The CDR3 spells CSARPNVNTEAFF.

This chain uses TRBV9 with TRBJ2-2; lacking DNA, the TRBD1 call made by TCRdb goes unchecked. This CDR3 region has 15 residues. Per germline, CDR1 SGDLS and CDR2 YYNGEE. CDR3 residues: CASSALGMHSGELFF.

This chain links TRBV12-3 or TRBV12-4 with TRBJ2-2; checking the TCRdb D call of TRBD2 is not possible without DNA. This CDR3 comprises 16 residues. CDR3 region: CASSLLGGRITGELFF.

The chain joins TRBV5-6 to TRBJ1-1; as DNA is missing, the TRBD1 call by TCRdb cannot be tested. Germline loops: CDR1 SGHDT, CDR2 YYEEEE. There are 16 residues in the CDR3. The CDR3 region is CASSLVAGGWETEAFF.

This chain uses TRBV5-1 with TRBJ1-1. Germline V gene sequence: CDR1 SGHRS, CDR2 YFSETQ. This CDR3 spans 16 amino acids. The CDR3 is CASSLGQPDGYTEAFF.

This chain's CDR3 is CASSLVRGEVGEQYF. The rearrangement joins TRBV5-1 to TRBJ2-7; the TCRdb D gene call, TRBD1, has no DNA to confirm it. The CDR3 is 15 amino acids. CDR1 SGHRS and CDR2 YFSETQ come from the germline V gene.